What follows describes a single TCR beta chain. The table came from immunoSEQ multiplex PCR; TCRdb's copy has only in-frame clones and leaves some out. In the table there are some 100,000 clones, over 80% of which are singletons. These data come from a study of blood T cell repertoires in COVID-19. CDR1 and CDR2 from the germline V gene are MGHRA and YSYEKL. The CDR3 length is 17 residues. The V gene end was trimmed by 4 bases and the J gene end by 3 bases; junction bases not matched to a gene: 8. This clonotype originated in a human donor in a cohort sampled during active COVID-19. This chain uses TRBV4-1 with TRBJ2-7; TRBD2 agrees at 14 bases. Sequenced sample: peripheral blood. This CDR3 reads CASSLRTSGGLNYEQYF. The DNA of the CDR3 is TGCGCCAGCAGCCTCCGGACTAGCGGGGGGCTAAACTACGAGCAGTACTTC.